This TCR beta chain was profiled in a study of memory CD4+ T cells and cytomegalovirus serostatus. This clone occurred a few times. TCRdb's table, derived via immunoSEQ multiplex PCR, lists solely in-frame clones and lacks some. The sample gives some 30,000 clones, about three quarters of which show up once; 0.5% to 0.65% is in the top ten. The sort gate was single viable CD3+CD4+CD8-CD45RO+ cells for memory CD4+ T cells. CDR1 is MGHRA and CDR2 is YSYEKL in the germline V gene. CDR3 length: 16 amino acids. Trimming cost V 1 base and J 4 bases; bases outside gene matches: 5. Material for sequencing was memory CD4+ T cells from blood. The TCR comes from an adult in good health and CMV-seronegative. Some clones in this sample may be carry-over from other donors' samples. V gene TRBV4-1 combines with J gene TRBJ2-2, with TRBD1 matching over 8 bases. The CDR3 protein is CASSQAGGWGTGELFF. In nucleotides, the CDR3 is TGCGCCAGCAGCCAAGCAGGGGGCTGGGGCACCGGGGAGCTGTTTTTT.